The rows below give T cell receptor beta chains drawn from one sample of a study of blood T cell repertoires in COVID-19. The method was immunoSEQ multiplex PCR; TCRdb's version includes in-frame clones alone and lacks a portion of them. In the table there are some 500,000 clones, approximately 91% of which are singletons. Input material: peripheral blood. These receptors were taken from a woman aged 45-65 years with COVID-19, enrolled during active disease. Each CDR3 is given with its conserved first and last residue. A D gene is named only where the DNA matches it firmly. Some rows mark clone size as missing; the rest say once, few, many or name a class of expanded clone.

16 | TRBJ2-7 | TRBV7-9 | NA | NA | TGTGCCAGCAGCTTAGCAGGTCTGGGGAGCTCCTACGAGCAGTACTTC | CASSLAGLGSSYEQYF
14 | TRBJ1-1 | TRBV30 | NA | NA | TGTGCCTGGAGTGTCAGGCAGGTTAACACTGAAGCTTTCTTT | CAWSVRQVNTEAFF
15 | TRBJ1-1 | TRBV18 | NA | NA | TGTGCCAGCTCACCCCAAGTATCGGTGAACACTGAAGCTTTCTTT | CASSPQVSVNTEAFF
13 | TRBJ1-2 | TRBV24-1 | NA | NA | TGTGCCACCAGTGAATCATACAGGGATGGCTACACCTTC | CATSESYRDGYTF
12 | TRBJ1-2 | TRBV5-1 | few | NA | TGCGCCAGCAGGGGAGACGACTATGGCTACACCTTC | CASRGDDYGYTF
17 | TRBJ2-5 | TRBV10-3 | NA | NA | TGTGCCATCAGTGCAAGTTGGACAGCGATGTACCAAGAGACCCAGTACTTC | CAISASWTAMYQETQYF
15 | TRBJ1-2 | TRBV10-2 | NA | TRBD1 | TGCGCCAGCAGTGAGTGGGGACAGGGGGCCTATGGCTACACCTTC | CASSEWGQGAYGYTF
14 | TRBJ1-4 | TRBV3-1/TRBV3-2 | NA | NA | TGTGCCAGCAGTGTGAGACAGAGTAATGAAAAACTGTTTTTT | CASSVRQSNEKLFF
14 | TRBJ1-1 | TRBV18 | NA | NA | TGTGCCAGCTCTTCGGGAGGTCCGAACACTGAAGCTTTCTTT | CASSSGGPNTEAFF
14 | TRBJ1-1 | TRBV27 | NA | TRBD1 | TGTGCCAGCAGTTTAGGACAGGGGGGCACTGAAGCTTTCTTT | CASSLGQGGTEAFF
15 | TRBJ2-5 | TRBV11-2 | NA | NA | TGTGCCAGCAGCTTTATTTGGGGCAGGCCAGAGACCCAGTACTTC | CASSFIWGRPETQYF
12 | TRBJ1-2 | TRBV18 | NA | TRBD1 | TGTGCCAGCTCACCCAGACAGGGTGGCTACACCTTC | CASSPRQGGYTF
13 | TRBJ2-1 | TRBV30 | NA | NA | TGTGCCTGGCGGGGTAGCTCCTACAATGAGCAGTTCTTC | CAWRGSSYNEQFF
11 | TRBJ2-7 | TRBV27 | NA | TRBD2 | TGTGCCAGCTGCAGCGGGGACGAGCAGTACTTC | CASCSGDEQYF
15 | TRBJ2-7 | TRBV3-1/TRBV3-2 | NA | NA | TGTGCCAGCAGCCAAGTGGGGGGATCAGGATACGAGCAGTACTTC | CASSQVGGSGYEQYF
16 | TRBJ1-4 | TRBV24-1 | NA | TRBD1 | TGTGCCACCAGTGATTTGAGTGGGACAGGGGGAGAAAAACTGTTTTTT | CATSDLSGTGGEKLFF
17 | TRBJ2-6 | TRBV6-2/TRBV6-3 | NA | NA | TGTGCCAGCAGTTACGGGGGACACAGCTCTGGGGCCAACGTCCTGACTTTC | CASSYGGHSSGANVLTF
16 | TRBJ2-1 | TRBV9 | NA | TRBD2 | TGTGCCAGCAGCGTAGAGCTACTAGCGGGCTACAATGAGCAGTTCTTC | CASSVELLAGYNEQFF
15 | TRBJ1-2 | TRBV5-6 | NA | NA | TGTGCCAGCAGCTTGGCCTCAAAGGGGTCGGGCGGCTACACCTTC | CASSLASKGSGGYTF
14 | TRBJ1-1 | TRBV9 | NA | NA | TGTGCCAGCAGCGTAGAGGAGGGGAACACTGAAGCTTTCTTT | CASSVEEGNTEAFF
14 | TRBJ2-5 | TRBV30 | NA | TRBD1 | TGTGCCTGGAGTGCCGCAAGGGGGCGAGAGACCCAGTACTTC | CAWSAARGRETQYF
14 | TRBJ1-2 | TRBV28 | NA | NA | TGTGCCAGCACCTCCCCCGGACAGCTCTATGGCTACACCTTC | CASTSPGQLYGYTF
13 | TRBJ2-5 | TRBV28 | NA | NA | TGTGCCAGCAGACAACAGGGCCAAGAGACCCAGTACTTC | CASRQQGQETQYF